This entry is about one T cell receptor beta chain. This CDR3 has 13 amino acids. The germline V and J ends were trimmed by 7 bases and 0 bases, with 10 bases remaining between them. This entry is derived from a study of blood T cells in healthy people across ages. Study information: Capture via template switching afforded approximately one barcoded beta molecule per two T cells.

A second roughly 6 to 12 cycle PCR used barcoded and J-beta primers. Researchers report that a template-switch adaptor with 12 random nucleotides tagged each cDNA molecule. In TCRdb, the 5' RACE reads were re-called with MiXCR into one record per CDR3 protein. The table has 1,800,000 or so distinct CDR3 sequences, more than 35% seen once. The clonotype was recovered from a human donor in good health. Sequenced sample: blood. The rearrangement uses TRBV12-3 or TRBV12-4 and TRBJ2-7; D ambiguous. The CDR3 bases are TGTGCCAGCAAAAGCTACCGCTCCTACGAGCAGTACTTC. The encoded protein is CASKSYRSYEQYF.